This TCR beta chain was profiled in a study of T cell responses to AZD1222 COVID-19 vaccine (dated by TCRdb to 2020 to 2023). About the study as a whole: A total of 230 to 250 trial participants underwent TCR sequencing, of whom nearly 210 had received two doses of AZD1222 and about 25 had received two doses of the MenACWY control vaccine. Trial participants were enrolled by age into subgroups of 18-55, 56-69 and 70-plus years, and approximately 150, 30 and 60 TCR-sequenced participants, respectively, were included in these subgroups. General findings and caveats noted by the study authors: The 56-69-year group was small, and its depth increase did not reach significance, likely because of low power. The vaccine-associated CD4 TCRs covered the entire spike protein, and the dominant responses fell in regions 160-218 and 743-854. Because no day 14 peak-response samples were available, repertoires were characterized only after the peak T cell response. Spike-specific TCR breadth and depth rose significantly after two AZD1222 doses compared with day 0 and with MenACWY recipients. Participants were mostly white British, with more females than males. The authors suggested clonal diversity may have been underestimated. Conclusions about previously exposed vaccinees are limited because only a handful of AZD1222 recipients were SARS-CoV-2 seropositive at baseline. Reportedly, almost half of the unique spike-specific TCRs recognized epitopes lying outside the regions that are mutated in the B.1.351 and B.1.1.7 variants.

In regard to this clone: The target of this receptor is not known. No much larger clonotype is one base removed from it; base qualities were not supplied.

The CDR3 regions of human TCRbeta chains were analyzed by immunosequencing. The original pipeline was this. TCRs in the repertoires were matched against a reference library of SARS-CoV-2-specific TCRs that had been generated with the MIRA antigen-specificity platform. Breadth was defined as the fraction of unique TCRs that were SARS-CoV-2-associated. Depth was defined as the fraction of total T cells that were SARS-CoV-2-associated. Using the MIRA data, each spike-specific TCR was assigned both to the spike region to which the TCR was reactive and to a CD4 or CD8 class. Log10-transformed breadth and depth values were compared by one-way ANOVA with Sidak's multiple comparisons tests. TCRdb retrieved this table from immuneACCESS and kept in-frame rearrangements only. Not all clones are present; in checked studies, unresolved V genes account for under half, and no reason is known for the remainder. The V and J calls and clone size are taken from that table; D and trimming were inferred from the DNA. A total of approximately 120,000 clones appear in this sample, less than 95% of them only once. The ten most abundant clones make up about 4.5% of the sample.

Including the terminal cysteine and phenylalanine, the CDR3 comprises 16 residues. The DNA shown is the 48-base CDR3, in frame from base 1. As encoded in the germline V gene, CDR1 is SGHDN while CDR2 is FVKESK. Relative to germline, V is 4 bases shorter and J is 6 bases shorter, with 19 bases between their ends. Sample time point, as interpreted from the label and publication: baseline before first vaccination. The intended sense of this specimen's treatment or condition label: meningococcal conjugate vaccine given as trial control. Vaccinee samples came from UK trials COV001 and COV002, including a single-blind randomized controlled phase 2/3 trial of AZD1222 (ChAdOx1 nCoV-19) in healthy adults. For TCRbeta chain sequencing, PBMC samples were collected from trial participants at day 0 and at day 28 after the second dose.

This specimen was peripheral blood, taken on day 0 of MenACWY control vaccination. The sequence came from an adult in good health. The rearrangement combines TRBV14 with TRBJ2-1; matching of 6 bases hints at TRBD2 as the D gene. The DNA is as follows: TGTGCCAGCAGCCCGTTTCGAACGGGAGCTTCCAATGAGCAGTTCTTC. It translates as CASSPFRTGASNEQFF.